These 20 T cell receptor beta chains originate from one sample sequenced in a study of blood T cell repertoires in COVID-19. The assay was immunoSEQ multiplex PCR, and TCRdb's table has in-frame clones only and misses some. The sample records 200,000 to 300,000 clones, 80% to 85% being singletons. Sequencing was carried out using peripheral blood. The receptors were gathered from a man between 40 and 49 years old with acute or convalescent COVID-19.

The gene calls are TRBV2 and TRBJ2-1; D is possibly TRBD2 (5 bases). Germline V lookup: CDR1 SNHLY, CDR2 FYNNEI. The CDR3 contains 16 residues. V was pared by 7 bases and J by 0 bases, with 16 bases between. The CDR3 sequence is CASTHDYASSYNEQFF. DNA for the CDR3: TGTGCCAGCACCCACGACTACGCCAGCTCCTACAATGAGCAGTTCTTC.

This clone was counted a few times. The chain uses TRBV5-1 and TRBJ2-1; D not certain. Germline lookup yields CDR1 SGHRS and CDR2 YFSETQ. V lost 0 bases and J 7 bases, leaving 5 bases between the germline ends. CDR3 size: 12 residues. The CDR3 spells CASSLARNEQFF. Here the CDR3 DNA reads TGCGCCAGCAGCTTGGCCAGAAATGAGCAGTTCTTC.

The V gene is TRBV11-2, the J gene TRBJ1-2; TRBD1 agrees at 11 bases. CDR1 and CDR2 from the germline V gene are SGHAT and FQNNGV. The CDR3 consists of 17 residues. Germline trimming cut 5 bases from V and 2 bases from J; bases unmatched to any gene: 10. The CDR3 sequence: CASSRGTGGKINYGYTF. For the CDR3, the DNA is TGTGCCAGCAGCCGAGGGACAGGGGGAAAGATCAACTATGGCTACACCTTC.

CDR3 in DNA: TGTGCCAGCAGCTTTCCACAGGGGGACGAGCAGTACTTC. Its protein product is CASSFPQGDEQYF. This chain links TRBV5-5 with TRBJ2-7; 8 bases are a match to TRBD1. J was trimmed by 5 bases and V by 2 bases; bases with no gene match: 3. Germline V gives CDR1 SGHKS, CDR2 YYEKEE (reference sequence). The CDR3 covers 13 residues. The complete variable domain, with remaining parts taken from reference TRBV5-5 and TRBJ2-7, reads DAGVTQSPTHLIKTRGQQVTLRCSPISGHKSVSWYQQVLGQGPQFIFQYYEKEERGRGNFPDRFSARQFPNYSSELNVNALLLGDSALYLCASSFPQGDEQYFGPGTRLTVT.

The count of this clone is one. V and J are TRBV15 and TRBJ2-5; TRBD1 is a possible D gene (6 bases). The V end was cut by 5 bases, the J end by 2 bases, with 15 bases between. The CDR3 length is 15 residues. Per germline, CDR1 LNHNV and CDR2 YYDKDF (reference sequence). This chain's CDR3 is CATSPLWDNQETQYF. The CDR3 coding sequence is TGTGCCACCAGCCCCTTGTGGGACAATCAAGAGACCCAGTACTTC.

This chain connects TRBV10-3 to TRBJ2-3; D might be TRBD1 (8 bases). V was shortened by 8 bases and J by 4 bases, with 22 bases between the two germline ends. The V gene's germline CDR1 is ENHRY and CDR2 SYGVKD. The CDR3 is made up of 16 amino acids. The CDR3 bases are TGTGCCATCTCGCCATACAGGGGGGGGAGGTCAGATACGCAGTATTTT. Its translation is CAISPYRGGRSDTQYF.

The rearrangement joins TRBV9 to TRBJ2-2; TRBD2 might be the D (5 bases). Germline V gene data show CDR1 as SGDLS and CDR2 as YYNGEE. The V gene lost 0 bases and the J gene lost 6 bases, with 9 bases spanning the gap. This CDR3 has 14 residues. CDR3 DNA sequence: TGTGCCAGCAGCGTAGCTGGAGGCGCCGGGGAGCTGTTTTTT. This encodes CASSVAGGAGELFF.

The chain joins TRBV9 to TRBJ1-4; possible D gene TRBD1, 5 bases. The ends were cut back, 4 bases at V and 7 bases at J, with 17 bases in the middle. The CDR3 length is 15 residues. The germline CDR1 and CDR2 sequences are SGDLS and YYNGEE. CDR3 DNA sequence: TGTGCCAGCAGCCTAGAGGGGCGGTCGCTTGAAAAACTGTTTTTT. Translated, it gives CASSLEGRSLEKLFF.

The chain links TRBV4-1 to TRBJ2-1; 9 bases agree with TRBD2. CDR3 length: 15 amino acids. Unmatched junction bases numbered 7, after V lost 0 bases and J lost 10 bases. Germline loops: CDR1 MGHRA, CDR2 YSYEKL. CDR3 sequence: CASSQEGLAGTEQFF. CDR3 DNA: TGCGCCAGCAGCCAAGAAGGGCTAGCGGGAACGGAGCAGTTCTTC.

This chain uses TRBV5-1 with TRBJ1-2; 7 positions match TRBD1. CDR1 and CDR2 from the germline V gene are SGHRS and YFSETQ. This CDR3 has 13 amino acids. With 2 bases clipped from V and 6 bases from J, the junction kept 4 bases outside the gene matches. The CDR3 spells CASSLQTGDGYTF. As DNA, the CDR3 is TGCGCCAGCAGCTTACAAACAGGGGATGGCTACACCTTC.

The chain joins TRBV24-1 to TRBJ2-7, with TRBD1 as a possible D gene (6 bases). The CDR3 extends over 14 amino acids. CDR1 KGHDR and CDR2 SFDVKD come from the germline V gene. V shed 7 bases and J shed 3 bases, with 15 bases lying between them. CDR3 nucleotides: TGTGCCACCAGGGAAGGGGGACGGGACTACGAGCAGTACTTC. Protein sequence: CATREGGRDYEQYF.

This chain joins TRBV4-1 and TRBJ2-2; D remains unclear. The V end was cut by 1 base, the J end by 3 bases, with 6 bases between. CDR1 and CDR2 from the germline V gene are MGHRA and YSYEKL. The CDR3 loop spans 14 amino acids. The CDR3 DNA is TGCGCCAGCAGCCAAGGTCCCTACACCGGGGAGCTGTTTTTT. This encodes CASSQGPYTGELFF.

The CDR3 sequence is CASSLDISSYNEQFF. The CDR3 nucleotides are TGTGCCAGCAGCTTAGATATCAGCTCCTACAATGAGCAGTTCTTC. The J gene is TRBJ2-1, the V gene TRBV7-8; D is uncertain. CDR3 size: 15 residues. The germline V gene has CDR1 SGHVS and CDR2 FQNEAQ. Trimming pared 1 base from V and 0 bases from J, leaving 7 bases between. Variable domain in full (rest from reference TRBV7-8 and TRBJ2-1): GAGVSQSPRYKVAKRGQDVALRCDPISGHVSLFWYQQALGQGPEFLTYFQNEAQLDKSGLPSDRFFAERPEGSVSTLKIQRTQQEDSAVYLCASSLDISSYNEQFFGPGTRLTVL.

The genes are TRBV30 and TRBJ1-2, with 7 bases lining up with TRBD1. This CDR3 comprises 14 residues. The trim removed 1 base at V and 3 bases at J, leaving 5 bases unmatched. CDR1 and CDR2 (germline): GTSNPN, SVGIG (reference sequence). The CDR3 loop is CAWSGDSSYYGYTF. CDR3 DNA: TGTGCCTGGAGTGGGGACAGCTCTTACTATGGCTACACCTTC.

This clone was seen more than once but under ten times. The chain uses TRBV19 and TRBJ1-2, with D uncertain. Trimming stripped 3 bases from V and 4 bases from J, with 9 bases between. CDR3 length: 13 amino acids. Per germline, CDR1 LNHDA and CDR2 SQIVND (reference sequence). The CDR3 region has the DNA TGTGCCAGTAGTATTGGGAGAGTCTATGGCTACACCTTC. This encodes CASSIGRVYGYTF.

The gene calls are TRBV6-5 and TRBJ2-7; 8 bases agree with TRBD2. Trimming took 0 bases from V and 4 from J; bases not matched to a gene: 5. The CDR3 loop spans 15 amino acids. Per the germline V gene, CDR1 is MNHEY and CDR2 is SVGAGI. CDR3 sequence reads: CASSYSAGDWYEQYF. In nucleotides, the CDR3 is TGTGCCAGCAGTTACTCAGCGGGAGATTGGTACGAGCAGTACTTC.

This chain connects TRBV27 to TRBJ1-5; 7 positions match TRBD1. This CDR3 comprises 13 residues. Germline V gene sequence: CDR1 MNHEY, CDR2 SMNVEV (reference sequence). V lost 5 bases, J lost 4 bases, and 2 bases stayed unmatched. The CDR3 region is CASSKDRNQPQHF. CDR3 sequence (DNA): TGTGCCAGCAGTAAGGACAGGAATCAGCCCCAGCATTTT.

V gene TRBV9 combines with J gene TRBJ1-3, with 8 bases aligning to TRBD1. Per the germline V gene, CDR1 is SGDLS and CDR2 is YYNGEE. The CDR3 runs to 15 residues. The ends lost 3 bases at V and 3 bases at J; junction bases unmatched: 5. CDR3 in DNA: TGTGCCAGCAGCGCAGGGGGCGCGAGTGGAAACACCATATATTTT. Its translation: CASSAGGASGNTIYF.

This clone showed up just a few times. This chain links TRBV19 with TRBJ1-5, with D possibly matching TRBD1 (6 bases). The CDR3 contains 15 residues. Germline CDR1 reads LNHDA; CDR2 reads SQIVND (reference sequence). V lost 6 bases and J 0 bases, leaving 12 bases between the germline ends. The CDR3 sequence: CASRIRTDSNQPQHF. The CDR3, as DNA: TGTGCCAGTAGAATTAGGACAGATAGCAATCAGCCCCAGCATTTT.

The sample holds one count of this clone. V is TRBV12-3 or TRBV12-4 and J is TRBJ1-1; D possibly corresponds to TRBD1 (5 bases). The V gene lost 5 bases and the J gene lost 6 bases, with 7 bases spanning the gap. The CDR3 length is 11 residues. The CDR3 is CASSHRSEAFF. Written as DNA, the CDR3 is TGTGCCAGCAGTCACAGGTCTGAAGCTTTCTTT.